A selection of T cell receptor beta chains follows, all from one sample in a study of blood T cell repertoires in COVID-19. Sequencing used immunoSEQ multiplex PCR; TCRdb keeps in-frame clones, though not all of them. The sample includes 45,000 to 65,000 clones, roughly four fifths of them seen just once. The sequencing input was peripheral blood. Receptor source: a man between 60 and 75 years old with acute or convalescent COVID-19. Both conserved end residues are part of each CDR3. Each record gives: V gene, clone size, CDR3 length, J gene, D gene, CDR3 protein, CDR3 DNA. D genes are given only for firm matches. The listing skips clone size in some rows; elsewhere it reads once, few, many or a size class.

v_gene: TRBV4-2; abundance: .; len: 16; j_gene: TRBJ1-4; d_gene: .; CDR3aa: CASSQIYRTANEKLFF; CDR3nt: TGTGCCAGCAGCCAGATTTACAGGACGGCGAATGAAAAACTGTTTTTT
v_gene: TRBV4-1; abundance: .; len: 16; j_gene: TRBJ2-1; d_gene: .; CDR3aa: CASSQVGGAAYNEQFF; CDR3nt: TGCGCCAGCAGCCAAGTTGGAGGCGCCGCCTACAATGAGCAGTTCTTC
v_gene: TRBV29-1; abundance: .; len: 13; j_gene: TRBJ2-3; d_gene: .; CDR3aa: CSASGLRTDTQYF; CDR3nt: TGCAGCGCATCAGGTCTACGCACAGATACGCAGTATTTT
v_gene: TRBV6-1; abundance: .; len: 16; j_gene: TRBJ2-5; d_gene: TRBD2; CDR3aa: CASSGLGGGGRETQYF; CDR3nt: TGTGCCAGCAGTGGACTCGGCGGGGGGGGCCGAGAGACCCAGTACTTC
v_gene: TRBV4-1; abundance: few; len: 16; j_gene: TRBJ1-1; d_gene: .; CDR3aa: CASSPFAGGANTEAFF; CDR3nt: TGCGCCAGCAGCCCGTTCGCGGGGGGGGCAAACACTGAAGCTTTCTTT
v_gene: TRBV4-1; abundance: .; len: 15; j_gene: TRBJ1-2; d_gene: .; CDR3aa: CASSQDLEPTYGYTF; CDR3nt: TGCGCCAGCAGCCAAGATCTAGAACCTACCTATGGCTACACCTTC
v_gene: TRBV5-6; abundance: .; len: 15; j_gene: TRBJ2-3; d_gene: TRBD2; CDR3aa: CASSSTSGGEDTQYF; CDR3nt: TGTGCCAGCAGCTCTACTAGCGGGGGAGAAGATACGCAGTATTTT
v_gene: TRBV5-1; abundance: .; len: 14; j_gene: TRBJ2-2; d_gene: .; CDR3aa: CASSLAQDTGELFF; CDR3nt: TGCGCCAGCAGCTTGGCCCAGGACACCGGGGAGCTGTTTTTT
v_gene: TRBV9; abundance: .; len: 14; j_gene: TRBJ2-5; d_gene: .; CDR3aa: CASSAIYSQETQYF; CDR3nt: TGTGCCAGCAGCGCGATATACAGCCAAGAGACCCAGTACTTC
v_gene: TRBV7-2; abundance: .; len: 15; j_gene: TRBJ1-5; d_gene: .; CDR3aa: CASSPRGGSNQPQHF; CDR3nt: TGTGCCAGCAGCCCACGAGGGGGTAGCAATCAGCCCCAGCATTTT
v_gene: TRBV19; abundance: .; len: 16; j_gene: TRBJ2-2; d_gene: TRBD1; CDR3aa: CASSTTGTGFGGELFF; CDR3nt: TGTGCCAGTAGTACTACCGGGACAGGGTTTGGCGGGGAGCTGTTTTTT
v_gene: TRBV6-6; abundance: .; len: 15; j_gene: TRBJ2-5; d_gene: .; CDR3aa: CASMPPGAWRETQYF; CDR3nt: TGTGCCAGCATGCCCCCAGGGGCATGGAGAGAGACCCAGTACTTC
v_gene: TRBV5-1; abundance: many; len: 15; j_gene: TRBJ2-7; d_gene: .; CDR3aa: CASSLIPTGLYEQYF; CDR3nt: TGCGCCAGCAGCTTGATCCCGACAGGCCTATACGAGCAGTACTTC
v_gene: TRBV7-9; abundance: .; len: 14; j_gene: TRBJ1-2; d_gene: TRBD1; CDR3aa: CASSRQGGGYGYTF; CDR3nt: TGTGCCAGCAGCCGACAGGGGGGTGGCTATGGCTACACCTTC
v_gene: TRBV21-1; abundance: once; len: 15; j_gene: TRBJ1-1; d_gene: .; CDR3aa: CASTLHLELDTEAFF; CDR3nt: TGTGCCAGCACCTTACACTTGGAGTTGGACACTGAAGCTTTCTTT
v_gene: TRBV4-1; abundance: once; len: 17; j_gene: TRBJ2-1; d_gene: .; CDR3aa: CASSQDHAGSSYNEQFF; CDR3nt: TGCGCCAGCAGCCAAGATCACGCGGGGAGCTCCTACAATGAGCAGTTCTTC
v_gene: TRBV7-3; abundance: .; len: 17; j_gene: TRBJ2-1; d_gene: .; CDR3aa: CASSPNPNPTSHNEQFF; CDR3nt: TGTGCCAGCAGCCCCAACCCAAATCCGACTTCCCACAATGAGCAGTTCTTC
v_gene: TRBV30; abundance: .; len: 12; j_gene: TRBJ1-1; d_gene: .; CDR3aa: CAWSPGRPEAFF; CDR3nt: TGTGCCTGGAGTCCTGGGCGACCTGAAGCTTTCTTT
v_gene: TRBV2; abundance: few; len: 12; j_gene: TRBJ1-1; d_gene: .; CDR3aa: CASSERDTEAFF; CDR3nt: TGTGCCAGCAGTGAACGGGACACTGAAGCTTTCTTT
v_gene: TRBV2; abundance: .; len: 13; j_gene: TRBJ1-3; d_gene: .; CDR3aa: CASSTGFPNTIYF; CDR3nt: TGTGCCAGCAGTACAGGGTTTCCAAACACCATATATTTT
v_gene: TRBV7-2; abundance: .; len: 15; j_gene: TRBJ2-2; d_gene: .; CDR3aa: CASSSRLGEAGELFF; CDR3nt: TGTGCCAGCAGCTCACGACTAGGAGAAGCCGGGGAGCTGTTTTTT
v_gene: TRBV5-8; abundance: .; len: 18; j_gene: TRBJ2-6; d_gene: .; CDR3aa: CASSLVRTGSSGANVLTF; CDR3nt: TGTGCCAGCAGCTTGGTAAGAACAGGCAGCTCTGGGGCCAACGTCCTGACTTTC
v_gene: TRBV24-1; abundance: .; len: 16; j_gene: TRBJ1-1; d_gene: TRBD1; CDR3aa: CATSDGTGGARRAAFF; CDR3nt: TGTGCCACCAGTGATGGCACAGGGGGCGCAAGGCGGGCGGCTTTCTTT
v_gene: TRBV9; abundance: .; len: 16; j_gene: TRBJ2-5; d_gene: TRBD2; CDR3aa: CASSVGLAGAQETQYF; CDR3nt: TGTGCCAGCAGCGTCGGACTAGCGGGGGCTCAAGAGACCCAGTACTTC
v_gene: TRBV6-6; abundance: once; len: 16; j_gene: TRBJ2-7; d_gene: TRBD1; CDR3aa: CASRESPGQGFYEQYF; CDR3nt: TGTGCCAGCAGAGAGTCACCGGGACAGGGCTTTTACGAGCAGTACTTC
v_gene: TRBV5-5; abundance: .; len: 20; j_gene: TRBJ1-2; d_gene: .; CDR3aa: CASSLAHLSGVEILIHGYTF; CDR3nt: TGTGCCAGCAGCTTGGCCCACCTAAGTGGAGTAGAGATCTTGATCCATGGCTACACCTTC
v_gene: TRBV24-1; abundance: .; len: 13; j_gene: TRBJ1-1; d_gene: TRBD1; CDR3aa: CATGPQGQGVAFF; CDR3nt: TGTGCCACCGGACCTCAGGGACAGGGAGTAGCTTTCTTT
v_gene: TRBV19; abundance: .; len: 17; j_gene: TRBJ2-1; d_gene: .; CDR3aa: CASSIESGARWDNEQFF; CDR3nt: TGTGCCAGTAGTATAGAATCAGGGGCAAGGTGGGACAATGAGCAGTTCTTC
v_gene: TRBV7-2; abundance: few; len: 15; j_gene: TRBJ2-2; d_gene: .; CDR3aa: CASSILASGTGELFF; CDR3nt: TGTGCCAGCAGCATCCTAGCTTCGGGCACCGGGGAGCTGTTTTTT
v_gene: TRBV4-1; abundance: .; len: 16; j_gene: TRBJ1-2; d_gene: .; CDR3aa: CASSQDGQGLNYGYTF; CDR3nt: TGCGCCAGCAGCCAAGATGGGCAGGGGTTGAACTATGGCTACACCTTC
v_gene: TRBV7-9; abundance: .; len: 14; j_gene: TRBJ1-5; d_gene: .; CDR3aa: CASSLDSGLQPQHF; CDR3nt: TGTGCCAGCAGCTTAGATTCCGGTTTACAGCCCCAGCATTTT
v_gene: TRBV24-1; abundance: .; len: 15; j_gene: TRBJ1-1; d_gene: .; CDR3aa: CATSEGALRYTEAFF; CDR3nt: TGTGCCACCAGTGAAGGGGCCTTACGGTACACTGAAGCTTTCTTT
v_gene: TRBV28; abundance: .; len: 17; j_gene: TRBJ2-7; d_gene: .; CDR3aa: CASSFTIRDTSSYEQYF; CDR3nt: TGTGCCAGCAGTTTCACAATCCGGGACACTTCCTCCTACGAGCAGTACTTC
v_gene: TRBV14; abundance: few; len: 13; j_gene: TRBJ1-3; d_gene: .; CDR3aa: CASSQALGNTIYF; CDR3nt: TGTGCCAGCAGCCAAGCTCTCGGAAACACCATATATTTT
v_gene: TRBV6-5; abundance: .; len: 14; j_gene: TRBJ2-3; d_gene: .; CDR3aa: CASKLPLGTDTQYF; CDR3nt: TGTGCCAGCAAACTTCCCCTTGGCACAGATACGCAGTATTTT
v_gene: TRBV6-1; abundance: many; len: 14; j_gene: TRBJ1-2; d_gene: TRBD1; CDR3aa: CASSEEAGGYGYTF; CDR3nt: TGTGCCAGCAGTGAAGAGGCAGGGGGGTATGGCTACACCTTC
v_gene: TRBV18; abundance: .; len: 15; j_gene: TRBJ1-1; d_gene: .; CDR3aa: CASSPSLTGNTEAFF; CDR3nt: TGTGCCAGCTCACCATCCCTCACAGGGAACACTGAAGCTTTCTTT
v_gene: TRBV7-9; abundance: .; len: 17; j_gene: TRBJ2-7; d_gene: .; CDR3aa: CASSPPLLNTLSYEQYF; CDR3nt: TGTGCCAGCAGCCCTCCCCTGTTAAACACCCTCTCCTACGAGCAGTACTTC
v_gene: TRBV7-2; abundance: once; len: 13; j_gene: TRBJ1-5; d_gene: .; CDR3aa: CASSSRGNQPQHF; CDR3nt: TGTGCCAGCAGCTCTAGAGGCAATCAGCCCCAGCATTTT
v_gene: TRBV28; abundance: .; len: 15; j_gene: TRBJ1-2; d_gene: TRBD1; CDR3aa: CASSSWTGAYYGYTF; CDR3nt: TGTGCCAGCAGTTCTTGGACAGGGGCGTACTATGGCTACACCTTC
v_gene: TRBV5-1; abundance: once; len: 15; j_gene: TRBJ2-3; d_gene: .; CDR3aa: CASSYQGLSTDTQYF; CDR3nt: TGCGCCAGCAGCTATCAGGGTCTTAGCACAGATACGCAGTATTTT
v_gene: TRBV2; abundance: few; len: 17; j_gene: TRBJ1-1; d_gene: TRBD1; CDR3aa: CASIDRAHILMNTEAFF; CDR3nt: TGTGCCAGCATCGACAGGGCCCACATACTTATGAACACTGAAGCTTTCTTT